The 31 T cell receptor beta chains below were found in one sample sequenced in a study of Ad26.COV2.S vaccination and SARS-CoV-2 variants. Generated by immunoSEQ multiplex PCR, the TCRdb table keeps only in-frame clones and is missing some. The table lists about 350,000 clones, roughly 94% of them singletons. The sequencing used peripheral blood, collected after recovery from COVID-19. The receptors shown here come from a human donor who had recovered from COVID-19.

CDR3 sequence reads: CASSLEKGQIYEQYF. CDR3 nucleotide sequence: TGTGCCAGCAGCTTGGAGAAGGGGCAAATCTACGAGCAGTACTTC. This rearrangement joins TRBV7-2 to TRBJ2-7; D may be TRBD1 (5 bases). CDR1 is SGHTA, CDR2 FQGNSA, per germline. This CDR3 spans 15 amino acids. Trimming pared 3 bases from V and 3 bases from J, leaving 15 bases between.

This rearrangement joins TRBV11-2 to TRBJ2-5, with D unclear. The CDR3 covers 15 residues. Germline CDR1 is SGHAT and CDR2 is FQNNGV. Deletions cut 4 bases from V and 3 bases from J, with 15 bases between. The CDR3 DNA follows: TGTGCCAGCAGCTATGAACGGACCAAAAAAGAGACCCAGTACTTC. Translation gives CASSYERTKKETQYF.

V and J are TRBV7-8 and TRBJ2-2, with D perhaps TRBD1 or TRBD2 (6 bases each). V was pared by 8 bases and J by 2 bases, with 12 bases between. Germline V lookup: CDR1 SGHVS, CDR2 FQNEAQ. This CDR3 contains 14 residues. In nucleotides, the CDR3 is TGTGCCAGCCGGGCCGGGGGCAACACCGGGGAGCTGTTTTTT. Its protein is CASRAGGNTGELFF.

J is TRBJ1-5 and V is TRBV19, with D possibly TRBD1 on 5 matching bases. From germline, CDR1 is LNHDA and CDR2 SQIVND (reference sequence). V was clipped by 7 bases and J by 4 bases, with 17 bases between them. The CDR3 sequence is 15 residues long. CDR3 DNA: TGTGCCAGTAATGAGGGGCCGACCTATAATCAGCCCCAGCATTTT. It encodes CASNEGPTYNQPQHF.

In this sample, this clone turned up once. The J gene is TRBJ2-7, the V gene TRBV9, with D perhaps being TRBD1 or TRBD2 (7 bases each). Trimming removed 4 bases from V and 5 bases from J, with 19 bases in between. The CDR3 contains 15 residues. Germline CDR1 is SGDLS and CDR2 is YYNGEE. CDR3: CASSPGGGWGNEQYF. The CDR3 DNA is TGTGCCAGCAGCCCAGGGGGAGGGTGGGGCAACGAGCAGTACTTC.

CDR3 in amino acids: CASSLTWDEVALTF. CDR3 nucleotides: TGTGCCAGCAGCCTAACGTGGGACGAGGTCGCTCTCACCTTC. This chain links TRBV7-9 with TRBJ1-2; possible D gene TRBD1, 5 bases. Germline V gene sequence: CDR1 SEHNR, CDR2 FQNEAQ (reference sequence). The CDR3 extends over 14 amino acids. V dropped 5 bases and J dropped 13 bases, with 23 bases sitting between them.

This clone was detected once. The gene calls are TRBV12-3 or TRBV12-4 and TRBJ2-7; possibly TRBD1 or TRBD2 for D (6 bases each). V lost 5 bases and J 3 bases, leaving 11 bases between the germline ends. This CDR3 is 13 amino acids long. Here the CDR3 DNA reads TGTGCCAGCAGTGTGGGGGGCGTCTACGAGCAGTACTTC. Translation: CASSVGGVYEQYF.

The chain is built from TRBV10-3 and TRBJ2-1; the match to TRBD1 covers 12 bases. The V gene's germline CDR1 is ENHRY and CDR2 SYGVKD. Unmatched junction bases numbered 5, after V lost 6 bases and J lost 8 bases. This CDR3 is built from 14 residues. The CDR3: CAIRPGQGAYEQFF. Here the CDR3 DNA reads TGTGCCATCAGGCCGGGACAGGGGGCCTATGAGCAGTTCTTC.

The chain recombines TRBV7-2 with TRBJ1-1; perhaps TRBD1 as D (5 bases). V dropped 6 bases and J dropped 4 bases, with 15 bases sitting between them. Germline CDR1 reads SGHTA; CDR2 reads FQGNSA. This CDR3 has 14 amino acids. The CDR3 DNA is TGTGCCAGCAGTCCCACGCAGGGCCGCACTGAAGCTTTCTTT. Protein product: CASSPTQGRTEAFF. Full variable domain (remainder filled in from reference TRBV7-2 and TRBJ1-1): GAGVSQSPSNKVTEKGKDVELRCDPISGHTALYWYRQSLGQGLEFLIYFQGNSAPDKSGLPSDRFSAERTGGSVSTLTIQRTQQEDSAVYLCASSPTQGRTEAFFGQGTRLTVV.

Remarks on this clone: An end of the junction does not agree with germline; a read error may underlie this. The V gene is TRBV9, the J gene TRBJ1-1, with D possibly TRBD1 on 5 matching bases. The CDR3 loop spans 16 amino acids. The germline V gene has CDR1 SGDLS and CDR2 YYNGEE. The CDR3 coding sequence is TGTGCCAGCACCGTAGGGCCGGGACCGTCGAACACTGAAGCTTTCTTT. It specifies CASTVGPGPSNTEAFF.

The chain has TRBV6-2 or TRBV6-3 and TRBJ2-7, with D perhaps matching TRBD1 (6 bases). The CDR3 loop spans 16 amino acids. The germline V gene has CDR1 MNHEY and CDR2 SVGEGT. Trimming removed 0 bases from V and 2 bases from J, with 14 bases in between. The CDR3 region has the DNA TGTGCCAGCAGTTACTCTGTGACAGGTACTCCCTACGAGCAGTACTTC. Its protein product is CASSYSVTGTPYEQYF.

The chain joins TRBV3-1 (or the pseudogene TRBV3-2) to TRBJ2-1, with 12 nucleotides matching TRBD2. The CDR3 runs to 15 residues. With 1 base clipped from V and 7 bases from J, the junction kept 2 bases outside the gene matches. Germline CDR1 LGHDT, CDR2 YNNKEL (reference sequence). The CDR3 loop is CASSQVLAGGNEQFF. CDR3 in DNA: TGTGCCAGCAGCCAAGTACTAGCGGGGGGTAATGAGCAGTTCTTC.

This chain uses TRBV2 with TRBJ1-3; no clear D. Germline CDR1 reads SNHLY; CDR2 reads FYNNEI. This CDR3 has 14 residues. V lost 7 bases and J 0 bases, leaving 10 bases between the germline ends. The CDR3 DNA reads TGTGCCAGCAAGGTGGCAGCCTCTGGAAACACCATATATTTT. Translated, it gives CASKVAASGNTIYF.

This chain uses TRBV7-8 with TRBJ2-7, with 7 nucleotides matching TRBD1. The germline gives CDR1 SGHVS, CDR2 FQNEAQ. Trimming took 5 bases from V and 3 from J; bases not matched to a gene: 7. The CDR3 has 14 amino acids. The CDR3 sequence: CASSIGQELYEQYF. The CDR3 DNA sequence: TGTGCCAGCAGCATTGGACAGGAGCTCTACGAGCAGTACTTC.

The gene calls are TRBV29-1 and TRBJ2-7; TRBD1 might be the D (6 bases). The CDR3 consists of 13 residues. V was pared by 4 bases and J by 0 bases, with 10 bases between. Germline V gives CDR1 SQVTM, CDR2 ANQGSEA. CDR3 protein: CSVAVTGSYEQYF. CDR3 coding DNA: TGCAGCGTTGCCGTGACAGGCTCCTACGAGCAGTACTTC.

The chain couples TRBV4-1 to TRBJ1-2, with 10 positions matching TRBD1. This CDR3 spans 17 amino acids. Trimming took 1 base from V and 8 from J; bases not matched to a gene: 13. Germline values: CDR1 MGHRA, CDR2 YSYEKL. The CDR3 bases are TGCGCCAGCAGCCAAGTCGGAGACAGGGGGCCTTTTGGGGGCTACACCTTC. Its protein is CASSQVGDRGPFGGYTF.

The chain couples TRBV7-6 to TRBJ2-7; D call uncertain. The ends were cut back, 5 bases at V and 0 bases at J, with 14 bases in the middle. Germline CDR1 SGHVS, CDR2 FNYEAQ. This CDR3 region has 15 residues. This chain's CDR3 is CASSESDSTSYEQYF. The CDR3 region has the DNA TGTGCCAGCAGCGAATCAGACTCCACCTCCTACGAGCAGTACTTC.

The chain links TRBV11-2 to TRBJ2-1, with a possible D match to TRBD2 (6 bases). V was shortened by 3 bases and J by 10 bases, with 7 bases between the two germline ends. The germline V gene encodes CDR1 SGHAT and CDR2 FQNNGV. The CDR3 contains 11 residues. CDR3 protein: CASSFGREQFF. The CDR3 nucleotides read TGTGCCAGCAGCTTTGGGAGGGAGCAGTTCTTC.

To note about this clone: Other DNA sequences within the sample encode an identical CDR3. The V gene is TRBV10-1, the J gene TRBJ1-1, with D possibly TRBD1 on 5 matching bases. Germline V gene lookup returns CDR1 WNHNN and CDR2 SYGVQD (reference sequence). Between the trimmed V and J ends, which lost 0 bases and 0 bases, there was a span of 8 bases. The CDR3 contains 15 residues. The CDR3 reads CASSESGALNTEAFF. The CDR3 DNA is TGCGCCAGCAGTGAGTCTGGGGCGCTGAACACTGAAGCTTTCTTT.

V is TRBV19 and J is TRBJ1-2; TRBD1 matches at 7 bases. The V gene's germline CDR1 is LNHDA and CDR2 SQIVND (reference sequence). J lost 3 bases, V lost 4 bases, and 11 bases had no gene match. This CDR3 spans 16 amino acids. CDR3 amino acids: CASSTLGQAHHYGYTF. In DNA form, the CDR3 reads TGTGCCAGTAGTACCCTAGGACAGGCACACCACTATGGCTACACCTTC.

The gene calls are TRBV10-2 and TRBJ1-2, with no clear D. Germline CDR1 and CDR2: WSHSY and SAAADI. This CDR3 region has 12 residues. Trimming took 7 bases from V and 2 from J, leaving 8 bases between them. CDR3 nucleotide sequence: TGCGCCAGCACAAAAGGGAACTATGGCTACACCTTC. Protein sequence: CASTKGNYGYTF.

This clone has a handful of counts. In DNA form, the CDR3 reads TGCAGCGTCCAACTTGGGGAAGGCTCAGCTTTCTTT. It codes for CSVQLGEGSAFF. This rearrangement joins TRBV29-1 to TRBJ1-1, with D unresolved. Trimming took off 6 bases at V and 10 bases at J, with 18 bases between the two ends. The CDR3 sequence is 12 residues long. Looked up from germline, CDR1 is SQVTM and CDR2 is ANQGSEA.

This clone was counted once. J is TRBJ1-4 and V is TRBV7-9; D not certain. Per germline, CDR1 SEHNR and CDR2 FQNEAQ (reference sequence). With 4 bases removed from V and 4 bases from J, the gap between germline ends came to 7 bases. This CDR3 spans 13 amino acids. The CDR3 bases are TGTGCCAGCAGCTCCCCGTTTAATGAAAAACTGTTTTTT. Translating it yields CASSSPFNEKLFF.

This clone came up once. V gene TRBV7-9 combines with J gene TRBJ2-3, with 12 bases identical to TRBD2. Trimming took 4 bases from V and 5 from J; bases not matched to a gene: 7. The V gene's germline CDR1 is SEHNR and CDR2 FQNEAQ (reference sequence). The CDR3 length is 16 residues. The CDR3 loop reads CASSSLAGGLGDTQYF. Here the CDR3 DNA reads TGTGCCAGCAGCTCGCTAGCGGGGGGGCTTGGAGATACGCAGTATTTT.

V is TRBV10-3 and J is TRBJ2-3; D is possibly TRBD1 (5 bases). Trimming shortened V by 2 bases and J by 1 base, and 13 bases separated the two germline ends. The CDR3 has 16 residues. Germline V lookup: CDR1 ENHRY, CDR2 SYGVKD. This chain's CDR3 is CAISEEGRGRTDTQYF. For the CDR3, the DNA is TGTGCCATCAGTGAGGAAGGAAGGGGCCGCACAGATACGCAGTATTTT.

The V gene is TRBV5-1, the J gene TRBJ2-2; 9 nucleotides line up with TRBD1. The trim removed 3 bases at V and 7 bases at J, leaving 10 bases unmatched. The CDR3 length is 16 residues. Per the germline V gene, CDR1 is SGHRS and CDR2 is YFSETQ. The CDR3 DNA reads as TGCGCCAGCAGCTCGACAGGACAGGGGAAAATCGGGGAGCTGTTTTTT. This sequence encodes CASSSTGQGKIGELFF.

This clone was observed once. V gene TRBV20-1 combines with J gene TRBJ2-5, with 9 bases identical to TRBD1. The CDR3 length is 13 residues. Germline V lookup: CDR1 DFQATT, CDR2 SNEGSKA (reference sequence). After removal of 3 bases from V and 4 bases from J, the junction contained 3 bases not matched to a gene. As DNA, the CDR3 is TGCAGTGCTAGTGTGACAGGGGGAGAGACCCAGTACTTC. Protein product: CSASVTGGETQYF.

This chain uses TRBV7-5 with TRBJ1-1. TRBV7-5 is reported as a pseudogene. CDR3 length equals 12 residues. The CDR3 region is CARSLVVGEAFF. The CDR3 DNA follows: TGTGCCAGAAGCTTAGTGGTGGGTGAAGCTTTCTTT.

CDR3 bases: TGTGCCAGCAGTGACATTAGCGGGGTTAACACCGGGGAGCTGTTTTTT. This translates into CASSDISGVNTGELFF. The rearrangement joins TRBV6-7 to TRBJ2-2, with 8 nucleotides matching TRBD2. TRBV6-7 is known as an ORF, though its function is uncertain. CDR3 length: 16 residues. Trimming cost V 5 bases and J 2 bases; bases outside gene matches: 7.

The chain combines TRBV21-1 with TRBJ1-1. TRBV21-1 is assigned pseudogene status. The CDR3 sequence is 15 residues long. This CDR3 reads CASSKKGVGVTEAFF. In DNA form, the CDR3 reads TGTGCCAGCAGCAAAAAGGGAGTTGGGGTCACTGAAGCTTTCTTT.

This chain uses TRBV7-8 with TRBJ2-7; D unresolved. The CDR3 totals 11 residues. Germline assignment: CDR1 SGHVS and CDR2 FQNEAQ. V lost 5 bases to trimming and J lost 5 bases, with 7 bases between them. The CDR3 coding sequence is TGTGCCAGCAGCCCATTCGACGAGCAGTACTTC. It codes for CASSPFDEQYF.